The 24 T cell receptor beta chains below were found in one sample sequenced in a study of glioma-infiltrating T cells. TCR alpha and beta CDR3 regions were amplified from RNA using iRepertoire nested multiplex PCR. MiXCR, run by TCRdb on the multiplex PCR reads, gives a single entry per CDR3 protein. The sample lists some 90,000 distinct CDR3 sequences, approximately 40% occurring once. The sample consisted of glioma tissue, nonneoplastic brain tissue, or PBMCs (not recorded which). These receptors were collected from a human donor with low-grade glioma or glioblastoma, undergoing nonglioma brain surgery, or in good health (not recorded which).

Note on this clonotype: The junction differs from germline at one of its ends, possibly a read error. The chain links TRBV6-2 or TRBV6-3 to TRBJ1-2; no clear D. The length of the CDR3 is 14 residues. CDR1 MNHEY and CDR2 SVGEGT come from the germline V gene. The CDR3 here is CASRGSGSNYGCTF. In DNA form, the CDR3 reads TGTGCCAGCAGAGGCTCCGGCAGCAACTATGGCTGCACCTTC.

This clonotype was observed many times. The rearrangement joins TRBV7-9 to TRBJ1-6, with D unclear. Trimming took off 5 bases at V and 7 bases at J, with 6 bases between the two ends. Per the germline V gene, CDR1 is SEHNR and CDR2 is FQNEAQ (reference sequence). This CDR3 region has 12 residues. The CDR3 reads CASSRENSPLHF. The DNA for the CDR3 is TGTGCCAGCAGCCGGGAGAATTCACCCCTCCACTTT.

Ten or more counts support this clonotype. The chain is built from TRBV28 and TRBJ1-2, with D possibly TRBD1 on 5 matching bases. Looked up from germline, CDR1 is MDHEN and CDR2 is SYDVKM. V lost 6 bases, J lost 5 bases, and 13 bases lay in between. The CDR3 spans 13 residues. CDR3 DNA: TGTGCCAGCAGCCGAGGTGGGGGTTATGGCTACACCTTC. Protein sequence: CASSRGGGYGYTF.

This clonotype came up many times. Written as DNA, the CDR3 is TGTGCCAGCAGGCGGACTAGCGGGAGTACAGATACGCAGTATTTT. It specifies CASRRTSGSTDTQYF. The chain uses TRBV12-3 or TRBV12-4 and TRBJ2-3, with TRBD2 identical over 13 bases. The CDR3 is 15 amino acids. J was trimmed by 3 bases and V by 6 bases; bases with no gene match: 3.

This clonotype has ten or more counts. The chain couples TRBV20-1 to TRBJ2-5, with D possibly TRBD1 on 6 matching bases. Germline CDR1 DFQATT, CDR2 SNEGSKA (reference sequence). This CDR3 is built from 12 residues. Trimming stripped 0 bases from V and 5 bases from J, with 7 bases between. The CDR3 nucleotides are TGCAGTGCTAGAGATCAGGGGGAGACCCAGTACTTC. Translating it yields CSARDQGETQYF.

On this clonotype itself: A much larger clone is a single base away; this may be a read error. CDR3 loop: CDSSIAGTTSTGELFF. The CDR3 nucleotides are TGTGACAGCAGCATCGCCGGGACTACCAGCACCGGGGAGCTGTTTTTT. This chain links TRBV11-2 with TRBJ2-2; TRBD2 matches at 7 bases. This CDR3 is built from 16 residues. Germline CDR1 reads SGHAT; CDR2 reads FQNNGV.

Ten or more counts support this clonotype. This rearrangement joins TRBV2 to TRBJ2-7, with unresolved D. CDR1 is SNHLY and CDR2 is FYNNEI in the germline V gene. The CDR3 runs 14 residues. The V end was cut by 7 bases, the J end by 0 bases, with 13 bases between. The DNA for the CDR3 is TGTGCCAGCAAGGCGGCACCCGACTCCTACGAGCAGTACTTC. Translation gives CASKAAPDSYEQYF. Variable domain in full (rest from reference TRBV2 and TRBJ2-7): EPEVTQTPSHQVTQMGQEVILRCVPISNHLYFYWYRQILGQKVEFLVSFYNNEISEKSEIFDDQFSVERPDGSNFTLKIRSTKLEDSAMYFCASKAAPDSYEQYFGPGTRLTVT.

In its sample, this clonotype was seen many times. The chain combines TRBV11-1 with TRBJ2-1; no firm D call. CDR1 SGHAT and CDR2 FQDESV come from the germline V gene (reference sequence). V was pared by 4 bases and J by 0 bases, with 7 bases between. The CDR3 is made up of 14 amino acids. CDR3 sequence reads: CASSSKGSYNEQFF. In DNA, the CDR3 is TGTGCCAGCAGCTCCAAAGGCTCCTACAATGAGCAGTTCTTC.

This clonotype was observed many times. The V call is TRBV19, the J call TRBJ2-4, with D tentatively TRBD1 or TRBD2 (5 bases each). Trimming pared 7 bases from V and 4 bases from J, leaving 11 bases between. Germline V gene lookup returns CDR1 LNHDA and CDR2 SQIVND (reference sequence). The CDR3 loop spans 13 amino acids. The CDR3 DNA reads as TGTGCCAGTATTAGCGACAGAAAAAACATTCAGTACTTC. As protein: CASISDRKNIQYF.

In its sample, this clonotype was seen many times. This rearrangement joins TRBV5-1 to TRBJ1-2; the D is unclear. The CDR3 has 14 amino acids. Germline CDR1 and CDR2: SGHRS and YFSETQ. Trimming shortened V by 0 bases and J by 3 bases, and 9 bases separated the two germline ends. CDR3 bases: TGCGCCAGCAGCTTGGCCGGCGGAGACTATGGCTACACCTTC. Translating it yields CASSLAGGDYGYTF.

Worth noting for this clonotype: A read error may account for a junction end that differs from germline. CDR3 in DNA: TGTGCCAGCAGCTTGGACAGGGGACCCTACAATGAGCGGCTCTTC. Amino acids: CASSLDRGPYNERLF. The genes are TRBV4-1 and TRBJ2-1; 9 nucleotides agree with TRBD1. Germline assignment: CDR1 MGHRA and CDR2 YSYEKL. This CDR3 contains 15 residues.

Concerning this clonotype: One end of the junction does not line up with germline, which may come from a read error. CDR3 loop: CAASDFTGAEQYF. In DNA, the CDR3 is TGTGCCGCCAGTGATTTCACGGGCGCCGAGCAGTATTTC. The genes are TRBV24-1 and TRBJ2-7; D gene ambiguous. CDR1 is KGHDR and CDR2 is SFDVKD in the germline V gene. CDR3 length: 13 amino acids.

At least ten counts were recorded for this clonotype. CDR3 sequence (DNA): TGTGCCAGCAGCCAAGAACCTAGCAGGACAGATACGCAGTATTTT. As protein: CASSQEPSRTDTQYF. The genes are TRBV4-2 and TRBJ2-3; maybe TRBD2 (5 bases). V was trimmed by 0 bases and J by 3 bases, leaving 10 bases between them. The CDR3 is made up of 15 amino acids. Germline CDR1 LGHNA, CDR2 YNFKEQ.

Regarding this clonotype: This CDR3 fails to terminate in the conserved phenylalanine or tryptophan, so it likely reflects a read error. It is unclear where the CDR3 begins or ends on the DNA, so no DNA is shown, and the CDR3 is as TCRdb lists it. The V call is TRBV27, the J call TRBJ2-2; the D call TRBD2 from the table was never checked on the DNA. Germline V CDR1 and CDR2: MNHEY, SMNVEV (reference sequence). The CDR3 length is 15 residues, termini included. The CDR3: CASLKEPLASGELSS.

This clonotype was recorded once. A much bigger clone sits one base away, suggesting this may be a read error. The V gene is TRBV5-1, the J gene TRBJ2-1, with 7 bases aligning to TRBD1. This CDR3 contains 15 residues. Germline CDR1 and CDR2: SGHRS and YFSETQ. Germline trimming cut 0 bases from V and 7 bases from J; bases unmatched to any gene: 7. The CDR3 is CASSLGGTQGNEQFF. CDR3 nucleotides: TGCGCCAGCAGCTTGGGAGGAACACAGGGGAATGAGCAGTTCTTC.

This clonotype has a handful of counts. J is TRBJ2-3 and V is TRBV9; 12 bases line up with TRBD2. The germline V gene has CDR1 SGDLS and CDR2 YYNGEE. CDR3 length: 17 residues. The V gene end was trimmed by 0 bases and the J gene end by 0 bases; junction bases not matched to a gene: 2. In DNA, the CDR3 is TGTGCCAGCAGCGTAGGGACTAGCGGGAAGAGCACAGATACGCAGTATTTT. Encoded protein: CASSVGTSGKSTDTQYF.

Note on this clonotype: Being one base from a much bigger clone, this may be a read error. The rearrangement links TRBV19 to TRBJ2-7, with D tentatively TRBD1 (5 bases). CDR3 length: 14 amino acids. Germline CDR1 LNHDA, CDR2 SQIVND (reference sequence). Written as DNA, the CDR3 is TGTACCAGTAGTACTAAGGGGCGGAACTACGAGCAGTACTTC. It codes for CTSSTKGRNYEQYF. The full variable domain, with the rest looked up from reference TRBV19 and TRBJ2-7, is DGGITQSPKYLFRKEGQNVTLSCEQNLNHDAMYWYRQDPGQGLRLIYYSQIVNDFQKGDIAEGYSVSREKKESFPLTVTSAQKNPTAFYLCTSSTKGRNYEQYFGPGTRLTVT.

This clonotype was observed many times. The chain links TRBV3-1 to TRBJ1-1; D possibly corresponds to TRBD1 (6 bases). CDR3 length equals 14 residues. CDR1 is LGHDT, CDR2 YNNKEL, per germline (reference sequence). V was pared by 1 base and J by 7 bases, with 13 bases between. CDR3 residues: CASSQGRGAGEAFF. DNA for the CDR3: TGTGCCAGCAGCCAAGGCAGGGGCGCAGGTGAAGCTTTCTTT. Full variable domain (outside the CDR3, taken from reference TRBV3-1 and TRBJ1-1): DTAVSQTPKYLVTQMGNDKSIKCEQNLGHDTMYWYKQDSKKFLKIMFSYNNKELIINETVPNRFSPKSPDKAHLNLHINSLELGDSAVYFCASSQGRGAGEAFFGQGTRLTVV.

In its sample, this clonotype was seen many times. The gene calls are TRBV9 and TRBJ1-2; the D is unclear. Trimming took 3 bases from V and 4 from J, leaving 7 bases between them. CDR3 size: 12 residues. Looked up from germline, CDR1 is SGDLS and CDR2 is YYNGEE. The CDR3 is CASSGGSYGYTF. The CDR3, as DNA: TGTGCCAGCAGCGGTGGAAGCTATGGCTACACCTTC.

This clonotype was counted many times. CDR3 protein: CASSYSSQGGYEQYF. CDR3 sequence (DNA): TGTGCCAGCAGTTACTCGTCCCAGGGAGGCTACGAGCAGTACTTC. This chain joins TRBV6-5 and TRBJ2-7, with D perhaps matching TRBD2 (6 bases). Trimming cost V 0 bases and J 3 bases, with 12 bases left between them. Germline CDR1 and CDR2: MNHEY and SVGAGI. This CDR3 spans 15 amino acids.

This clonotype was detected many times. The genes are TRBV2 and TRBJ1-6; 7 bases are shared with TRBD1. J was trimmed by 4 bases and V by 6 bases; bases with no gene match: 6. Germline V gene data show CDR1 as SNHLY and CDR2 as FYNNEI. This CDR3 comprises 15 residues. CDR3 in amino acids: CASRIQGEYNSPLHF. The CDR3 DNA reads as TGTGCCAGCAGGATCCAGGGGGAATATAATTCACCCCTCCACTTT.

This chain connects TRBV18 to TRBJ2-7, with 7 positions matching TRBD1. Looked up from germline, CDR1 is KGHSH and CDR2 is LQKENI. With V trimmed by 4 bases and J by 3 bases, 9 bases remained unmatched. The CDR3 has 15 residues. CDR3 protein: CASSLGTGQNYEQYF. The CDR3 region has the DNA TGTGCCAGCTCACTGGGTACGGGACAGAACTACGAGCAGTACTTC. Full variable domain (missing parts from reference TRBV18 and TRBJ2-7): NAGVMQNPRHLVRRRGQEARLRCSPMKGHSHVYWYRQLPEEGLKFMVYLQKENIIDESGMPKERFSAEFPKEGPSILRIQQVVRGDSAAYFCASSLGTGQNYEQYFGPGTRLTVT.

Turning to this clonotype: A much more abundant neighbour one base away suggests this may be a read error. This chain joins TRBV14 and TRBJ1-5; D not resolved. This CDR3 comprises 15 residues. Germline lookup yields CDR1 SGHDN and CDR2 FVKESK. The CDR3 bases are TGTACCAGCAGCCAAGATCAAGGGATTAATCAGCCCAAGCATTTT. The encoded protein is CTSSQDQGINQPKHF.

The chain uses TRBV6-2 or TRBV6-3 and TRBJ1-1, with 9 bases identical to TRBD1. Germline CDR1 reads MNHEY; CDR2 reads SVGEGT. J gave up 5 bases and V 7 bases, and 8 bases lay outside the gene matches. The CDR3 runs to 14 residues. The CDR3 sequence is CASKGQGGGTEAFF. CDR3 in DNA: TGTGCCAGCAAGGGACAGGGCGGAGGGACTGAAGCTTTCTTT.